This TCR beta chain was documented in a study of T cell repertoires in cytomegalovirus infection. The V gene end was trimmed by 6 bases and the J gene end by 5 bases; junction bases not matched to a gene: 9. The CDR3 length is 14 residues. This clonotype has a handful of counts. Its specificity is not known. TCRdb fed the reads into MiXCR, producing one record per CDR3 protein. The table records about 500,000 distinct CDR3 sequences, about 33% of them present only once. Material: cultured PBMCs, obtained from culture after CMV antigen stimulation. The clonotype comes from a human donor in good health (CMV status not recorded). Some clones in this sample may be carry-over from other donors' samples. The J gene is TRBJ1-2, the V gene TRBV12-3 or TRBV12-4; TRBD1 aligns across 7 bases. The CDR3 nucleotides are TGTGCCAGCAGCCCCGACAGGGTCGGTTATGGCTACACCTTC. It encodes CASSPDRVGYGYTF.